Given below is one T cell receptor beta chain in context. This sample is drawn from a study of blood T cell repertoires in COVID-19. Original processing methods: Researchers report that nucleated cell counts were estimated from reference gene primer amplification. Measured with immunoSEQ multiplex PCR; TCRdb has only the in-frame clones, and not every one. The V and J calls and clone size come from that table; D and trimming were worked out from the DNA. The data show 90,000 to 110,000 clones, roughly 80% seen once. The germline CDR1 and CDR2 sequences are LNHNV and YYDKDF (reference sequence). V lost 8 bases, J lost 2 bases, and 7 bases lay in between. The CDR3 length is 12 residues.

The V and J genes are TRBV15 and TRBJ2-4; D might be TRBD1 (5 bases). Input material: peripheral blood. This sequence was found in an elderly woman with acute or convalescent COVID-19. The CDR3 protein is CATAGSKNIQYF. In DNA form, the CDR3 reads TGTGCCACCGCAGGGTCCAAAAACATTCAGTACTTC.